Below, one T cell receptor beta chain is given with its context. This sample is drawn from a study of response to subunit inactivated influenza vaccine. TCRdb itself ran the RT-PCR reads through MiXCR, one entry per CDR3 protein. Counted here are 500,000 to 700,000 distinct CDR3 sequences, around 21% occurring once; the ten biggest clones make up approximately 2.9%. The CDR3 has 14 residues. These sequences were also reported in another study, on T cells expressing NK-cell markers. According to that study: Researchers built TCR beta cDNA using 5'RACE template switching with UMIs. Sorted CD3+CD56-NKG2C+, CD3+CD56+NKG2C+ and CD3+CD56+NKG2C- T cells supplied the TCR beta repertoires.

The receptor was isolated from a man in his fifties or sixties who received an inactivated influenza vaccine. The rearrangement links TRBV21-1 to TRBJ1-1. TRBV21-1 is noted as a pseudogene. Sequenced material: CD4+ T cells sorted from PBMCs, taken roughly 12 days after vaccination. DNA of the CDR3: TGTGCCAGCAACCTAAACAAAATGAACACTGAAGCTTTCTTT. Its translation: CASNLNKMNTEAFF.